This T cell receptor (beta chain) derives from a study of siplizumab effects on memory and regulatory T cells. Findings of the study overall: Of the alloreactive clones, only a minor fraction mapped to unstimulated subsets.

Concerning this clone: Its antigen is currently unknown.

V lost 6 bases to trimming and J lost 2 bases, with 14 bases between them. Germline V lookup: CDR1 MDHEN, CDR2 SYDVKM. The CDR3 spans 14 residues. Profiled with immunoSEQ multiplex PCR; TCRdb holds only in-frame clones, not every one. The top ten hold under 0.65% of the sample, which has more than 85,000 clones, 94% seen once. The source is a human donor in good health. V gene TRBV28 combines with J gene TRBJ2-7; a possible D gene is TRBD1 (5 bases). The sample consisted of Tregs sorted from blood. The CDR3 region is CASSRMDTPYEQYF. CDR3 in DNA: TGTGCCAGCAGCCGAATGGACACCCCCTACGAGCAGTACTTC.